Listed below are T cell receptor beta chains from one sample, sequenced in a study of T cell responses to AZD1222 COVID-19 vaccine. TCRdb's table, derived via immunoSEQ multiplex PCR, lists solely in-frame clones and lacks some. The sample contains 90,000 to 100,000 clones, approximately 84% of which appear only once. The starting material was peripheral blood, obtained 28 days after the second AZD1222 dose. These receptors all stem from an adult who received the AZD1222 COVID-19 vaccine. Both conserved end residues are part of each CDR3. D genes are given only for firm matches. Clone size is not always given. Where it is, it says once, few, many or a class for expanded clones.

.	TRBV20-1	TRBJ1-2	few	TGCAGTGCTAGTTGGATTGCGGGGAATGGCTACACCTTC	CSASWIAGNGYTF
.	TRBV7-9	TRBJ2-3	.	TGTGCCAGCAGCCAGACCGCCGGGCTCTTCACAGATACGCAGTATTTT	CASSQTAGLFTDTQYF
.	TRBV7-3	TRBJ2-7	.	TGTGCCAGCAGCTTAATACAGGGTTACGAGCAGTACTTC	CASSLIQGYEQYF
TRBD2	TRBV6-6	TRBJ2-1	few	TGTGCCAGCAGTTACTCGCCGGCTAGCGGGACTAATGAGCAGTTCTTC	CASSYSPASGTNEQFF
.	TRBV29-1	TRBJ1-2	.	TGCAGCGTTGAAGGGGCGGGGTATGGCTACACCTTC	CSVEGAGYGYTF
.	TRBV7-9	TRBJ1-1	.	TGTGCCAGCAGCACCTACCGGACAGTCAACACTGAAGCTTTCTTT	CASSTYRTVNTEAFF
.	TRBV10-1	TRBJ2-1	.	TGCGCCAGCAGTGACGGCCCTTGGGGGGAGCAGTTCTTC	CASSDGPWGEQFF
.	TRBV9	TRBJ1-2	few	TGTGCCAGCAGCCCAAGGGGTGGATTCGAGGGCTACACCTTC	CASSPRGGFEGYTF
TRBD1	TRBV6-1	TRBJ2-3	once	TGTGCCAGCAGTGAACCGGGACAGGGGGCTTCAGATACGCAGTATTTT	CASSEPGQGASDTQYF
TRBD1	TRBV30	TRBJ1-3	.	TGTGCCTGGTCCCTCCAGGGGGCCACTGGAAACACCATATATTTT	CAWSLQGATGNTIYF
.	TRBV7-8	TRBJ2-3	.	TGTGCCAGCAGCCAAAAAAAATATACGCAGTATTTT	CASSQKKYTQYF
.	TRBV11-2	TRBJ1-1	.	TGTGCCAGCAGCTTAGGTCAGGCCAGAGAAGCTTTCTTT	CASSLGQAREAFF
.	TRBV5-4	TRBJ2-4	.	TGTGCCAGCAGCCCCGGGACTTCCTTAGCCAAAAACATTCAGTACTTC	CASSPGTSLAKNIQYF
.	TRBV9	TRBJ2-2	.	TGTGCCAGCAACCCCTCCCGGTTCGCCGGGGAGCTGTTTTTT	CASNPSRFAGELFF
TRBD1	TRBV28	TRBJ2-7	.	TGTGCCAGCAGAGAGACCGGGACAGGGCTGTCCGAGCAGTACTTC	CASRETGTGLSEQYF
.	TRBV7-2	TRBJ2-7	.	TGTGCCAGCAGCTGGGTGTCTGGAGGATATACGGGGGAGCAGTACTTC	CASSWVSGGYTGEQYF
.	TRBV10-2	TRBJ2-7	.	TGCGCCAGCGGCCGCGACAGGCTCTACGAGCAGTACTTC	CASGRDRLYEQYF
.	TRBV12-3/TRBV12-4	TRBJ1-1	.	TGTGCCAGCAGTTTCATTTTAGGGACTGAAGCTTTCTTT	CASSFILGTEAFF
.	TRBV11-1	TRBJ2-1	.	TGTGCCAGCAGCTCAGGCTCCTACAATGAGCAGTTCTTC	CASSSGSYNEQFF
TRBD1	TRBV7-9	TRBJ1-6	.	TGTGCCAGCAGCTTACCCGGGACAGTAAATTCACCCCTCCACTTT	CASSLPGTVNSPLHF
TRBD1	TRBV27	TRBJ1-2	.	TGTGCCAGCAGTCACAGGACAGGGGACTATGGCTACACCTTC	CASSHRTGDYGYTF
TRBD1	TRBV29-1	TRBJ2-1	once	TGCAGCGGTGAGCTGGGACAGGGTAACAATGAGCAGTTCTTC	CSGELGQGNNEQFF
.	TRBV6-5	TRBJ1-2	.	TGTGCCAGCAGTTACTCCGGGGCGGGGTCAGACTATGGCTACACCTTC	CASSYSGAGSDYGYTF
.	TRBV3-1/TRBV3-2	TRBJ2-7	.	TGTGCCAGCAGTCATGGCGGCTACGAGCAGTACTTC	CASSHGGYEQYF
.	TRBV10-2	TRBJ2-6	.	TGCGCCAGCAGTGAGTCGTATCCTGGGGCCAACGTCCTGACTTTC	CASSESYPGANVLTF
.	TRBV9	TRBJ1-1	.	TGTGCCAGCAGCGTTCGGCCCGGGACATCAGACACTGAAGCTTTCTTT	CASSVRPGTSDTEAFF
.	TRBV27	TRBJ2-7	once	TGTGCCAGCAGTTTAGAGGGATTGACAGGCCCCTACGAGCAGTACTTC	CASSLEGLTGPYEQYF
TRBD1	TRBV5-6	TRBJ1-5	.	TGTGCCAGCAGCTGGGGCGGGACAGGGATTAGCAATCAGCCCCAGCATTTT	CASSWGGTGISNQPQHF
TRBD1	TRBV19	TRBJ2-3	.	TGTGCCAGTAGCCTGGACAGGGCTAACACAGATACGCAGTATTTT	CASSLDRANTDTQYF
TRBD2	TRBV2	TRBJ2-2	.	TGTGCCAGCAGTGGGGACTACCTTAGGGTCGGGGAGCTGTTTTTT	CASSGDYLRVGELFF
.	TRBV4-1	TRBJ2-5	.	TGCGCCAGCAGCCAAGAGGGGGTGATGGGGACCCAGTACTTC	CASSQEGVMGTQYF
.	TRBV7-2	TRBJ2-2	few	TGTGCCAGCAGTCGAGGTGGTTCCGGGGAGCTGTTTTTT	CASSRGGSGELFF
.	TRBV19	TRBJ1-3	.	TGTGCCAGTGGGGGGACCTCTTGGCCCCTACCTGGAAACACCATATATTTT	CASGGTSWPLPGNTIYF
TRBD1	TRBV28	TRBJ1-5	.	TGTGCCAGCAGTTCGGGACAGGGGGGCAATCAGCCCCAGCATTTT	CASSSGQGGNQPQHF
.	TRBV7-2	TRBJ2-3	.	TGTGCCAGCAGCTTCACGGGACCTCACAACACAGATACGCAGTATTTT	CASSFTGPHNTDTQYF
.	TRBV9	TRBJ1-3	.	TGTGCCAGCAGCGTAGCGGGGGGCACTGGAAACACCATATATTTT	CASSVAGGTGNTIYF
.	TRBV5-1	TRBJ1-3	.	TGCGCCAGCAGCGCGTCTGGAAACACCATATATTTT	CASSASGNTIYF
.	TRBV3-1/TRBV3-2	TRBJ1-1	.	TGTGCCAGCAGCTTAGGAACGGGAGTGAACACTGAAGCTTTCTTT	CASSLGTGVNTEAFF
.	TRBV3-1/TRBV3-2	TRBJ1-2	.	TGTGCCAGCAGCCAGGGTTGGGCCTTGGACGGTGTAAATGGCTACACCTTC	CASSQGWALDGVNGYTF
TRBD2	TRBV7-3	TRBJ2-1	once	TGTGCCAGCAGCTTAGGCCTAGCGGGGGGCCAGCAGTTCTTC	CASSLGLAGGQQFF
.	TRBV4-1	TRBJ1-1	once	TGCGCCAGCAGCCAAGATCCTAGGGGGATCACTGAAGCTTTCTTT	CASSQDPRGITEAFF
.	TRBV7-9	TRBJ1-5	.	TGTGCCAGCAGCCGGGGCGTGAGCAATCAGCCCCAGCATTTT	CASSRGVSNQPQHF
.	TRBV7-9	TRBJ2-2	.	TGTGCCAGCAGCTTATTGGGAGAGGCGGTCGGGGAGCTGTTTTTT	CASSLLGEAVGELFF
TRBD1	TRBV2	TRBJ1-1	once	TGTGCCAGCAGTAGGGACAGGGCTGAAGCTTTCTTT	CASSRDRAEAFF
.	TRBV27	TRBJ2-1	.	TGTGCCAGCGGGCAGCTTTTGCTTAATGAGCAGTTCTTC	CASGQLLLNEQFF
.	TRBV6-5	TRBJ1-2	.	TGTGCCAGCAGTTATGAGACGGGGGCCTATGGCTACACCTTC	CASSYETGAYGYTF
TRBD2	TRBV5-1	TRBJ2-5	.	TGCGCCAGCAGCTTAACTAGCGGGGTATCCGAAGAGACCCAGTACTTC	CASSLTSGVSEETQYF
TRBD2	TRBV6-2/TRBV6-3	TRBJ2-1	.	TGTGCCAGCAGTTTTAGTCCTAGCGGGAGGGGGAGCTCCTACAATGAGCAGTTCTTC	CASSFSPSGRGSSYNEQFF
TRBD1	TRBV28	TRBJ1-3	.	TGTGCCAGTATCAGGGACAGCGGAAACACCATATATTTT	CASIRDSGNTIYF
.	TRBV18	TRBJ2-2	.	TGTGCCAGCTCACCAGTCTTAATCCACACCGGGGAGCTGTTTTTT	CASSPVLIHTGELFF
TRBD1	TRBV9	TRBJ2-7	.	TGTGCCAGCAGCGCCTCGGACAGGGGGGCCTACGAGCAGTACTTC	CASSASDRGAYEQYF
.	TRBV5-1	TRBJ1-1	.	TGCGCCAGCAGCCTGGACGGGGACCCGAACACTGAAGCTTTCTTT	CASSLDGDPNTEAFF
.	TRBV21-1	TRBJ1-5	.	TGTGCCAGCAGCAAAGGTGGGGACCCCCAGCCCCAGCATTTT	CASSKGGDPQPQHF
.	TRBV12-3/TRBV12-4	TRBJ1-2	.	TGTGCCAGCAGTTTCAGGCAGGAGGAAGGCTACACCTTC	CASSFRQEEGYTF